A selection of T cell receptor beta chains follows, all from one sample in a study of T-cell memory formation after mild COVID-19. TCRdb redid the calling of the 5' RACE reads with MiXCR, one entry per CDR3 protein. Of hundreds of thousands of distinct CDR3 sequences listed, approximately 20% are singletons. The sequenced material came from PBMCs or a T cell subset sorted from them (not recorded which). These receptors were collected from an adult woman who had mild COVID-19 (a few samples of this study predate the infection). Cell type and time point are not known. Each CDR3 is given with its conserved first and last residue. The D gene is left open where the match is weak. Clone size is stated in some rows and not others, as once, few, many or a class when expanded.

NA,TRBV5-1,NA,TRBJ1-1,TGCGCCAGCAGCTTGGAAGGGGTTTCCACTGAAGCTTTCTTT,CASSLEGVSTEAFF
NA,TRBV5-1,few,TRBJ1-2,TGCGCCAGCAGCTTGCAGTCCGGGACTAGGAGCTATGGCTACACCTTC,CASSLQSGTRSYGYTF
NA,TRBV29-1,few,TRBJ2-1,TGCAGCGTCCGAGCCCCACCCCACACCTCCTACAATGAGCAGTTCTTC,CSVRAPPHTSYNEQFF
TRBD1,TRBV25-1,NA,TRBJ2-1,TGTGCCAGCAGACGGACAGGGGACTTGGGCAATGAGCAGTTCTTC,CASRRTGDLGNEQFF
TRBD1,TRBV4-2,few,TRBJ1-2,TGTGCCAGCAGCCAAGATAGTAAAGAGACAGGGGATGGCTACACCTTC,CASSQDSKETGDGYTF
NA,TRBV6-1,NA,TRBJ1-2,TGTGCCAGCAGTTGGGACCGATCAACGGACGGCTACACCTTC,CASSWDRSTDGYTF
NA,TRBV9,NA,TRBJ2-7,TGTGCCAGCAGCGCCTTGGACAGCTACGAGCAGTACTTC,CASSALDSYEQYF
NA,TRBV5-1,many,TRBJ2-5,TGCGCCAGCAGCTATCAGGCGCAGGGGACCCAAGAGACCCAGTACTTC,CASSYQAQGTQETQYF
TRBD2,TRBV5-1,few,TRBJ2-3,TGCGCCAGCAGCTTGGTTGGGACTAGCGGGAGGGCCCGCACAGATACGCAGTATTTT,CASSLVGTSGRARTDTQYF
TRBD2,TRBV7-2,NA,TRBJ2-1,TGTGCCAGCAGCCGAGCGGGAGGATTTGAGCAGTTCTTC,CASSRAGGFEQFF
NA,TRBV12-3/TRBV12-4,NA,TRBJ2-5,TGTGCCAGCAGTTTGGGGCACTTTAGGGAAGAGACCCAGTACTTC,CASSLGHFREETQYF
NA,TRBV29-1,few,TRBJ2-2,TGCAGCGTTGGGTCAGCCGGGGAGCTGTTTTTT,CSVGSAGELFF
NA,TRBV3-1,few,TRBJ1-2,TGTGCCAGCAGCCAAGGACGCTATGGCTACACCTTC,CASSQGRYGYTF
TRBD1,TRBV20-1,NA,TRBJ1-5,TGCAGTGCCGTACAGGGGGTACGCAATCAGCCCCAGCATTTT,CSAVQGVRNQPQHF
NA,TRBV15,NA,TRBJ1-1,TGTGCCACCAGCAGAGCCCGCGGGACGAACACTGAAGCTTTCTTT,CATSRARGTNTEAFF
TRBD2,TRBV4-2,NA,TRBJ2-3,TGTGCCAGCAGCCAAGAGAAGCGGGGGGGCATCACAGATACGCAGTATTTT,CASSQEKRGGITDTQYF
TRBD1,TRBV5-1,NA,TRBJ1-1,TGCGCCAGCGGATCGACAGGGGGCAGAACTGAAGCTTTCTTT,CASGSTGGRTEAFF
TRBD2,TRBV4-1,NA,TRBJ2-3,TGCGCCAGCAGCCAAGCCCTAGCGGGGGGGCGACCCACAGATACGCAGTATTTT,CASSQALAGGRPTDTQYF
NA,TRBV7-2,few,TRBJ1-5,TGTGCCAGCAGCGGCTACAATCAGCCCCAGCATTTT,CASSGYNQPQHF
NA,TRBV18,NA,TRBJ2-7,TGTGCCAGCTCCCAGTCCGGGACCCCCTACGAGCAGTACTTC,CASSQSGTPYEQYF
NA,TRBV5-6,NA,TRBJ1-1,TGTGCCAGCAGCTATTATTCGGGAGGGCGCCCTGAAGCTTTCTTT,CASSYYSGGRPEAFF
NA,TRBV12-5,NA,TRBJ2-7,TGTGCTAGTGGTCCCTCGGGCGGGACCCACGAGCAGTACTTC,CASGPSGGTHEQYF
NA,TRBV6-6,few,TRBJ1-4,TGTGCCAGCAGTTATACCCTGGGTGAAAAACTGTTTTTT,CASSYTLGEKLFF
TRBD2,TRBV2,NA,TRBJ2-1,TGTGCCAGCGTTCGAGCGGGAGTAACCCACAATGAGCAGTTCTTC,CASVRAGVTHNEQFF
NA,TRBV27,many,TRBJ1-1,TGTGCCAGCACCCCCGCCGTGGGGGGCTCCACTGAAGCTTTCTTT,CASTPAVGGSTEAFF
TRBD2,TRBV7-9,once,TRBJ2-5,TGTGCCAGCAGCTCCCCAGCCGAGGGACTAGCGGGACACCAAGAGACCCAGTACTTC,CASSSPAEGLAGHQETQYF
TRBD2,TRBV7-2,NA,TRBJ2-7,TGTGCCAGCAGCTTGGGGAGCGGGGGGGCCCCCTACGAGCAGTACTTC,CASSLGSGGAPYEQYF